The sequence of this TCR beta chain was determined in a study of blood T cell repertoires in COVID-19. This clone was seen just once. This CDR3 has 10 residues. Germline V gene lookup returns CDR1 DFQATT and CDR2 SNEGSKA (reference sequence). V gave up 5 bases and J gave up 7 bases, with 8 bases separating them. Profiling relied on immunoSEQ multiplex PCR, and the TCRdb table lists in-frame clones only, not all of them. The table shows 200,000 to 250,000 clones, with approximately 79% occurring only once. Material: peripheral blood. The sequence came from a human donor in a cohort sampled during active COVID-19. V gene TRBV20-1 combines with J gene TRBJ2-5, with unresolved D. CDR3 DNA sequence: TGCAGTGCTCCCCTCGGGACCCAGTACTTC. As protein: CSAPLGTQYF.